The next 8 T cell receptor beta chains were all read from a single sample in a study of T cells in Graves' hyperthyroidism and ophthalmopathy. Researchers amplified the TCR beta CDR3 regions from RNA transcripts. The HTBI primer set was used in a first-round RT-PCR of the TCR CDR3. A single record per CDR3 protein comes from TCRdb applying MiXCR to the multiplex PCR reads. Of about 610,000 distinct CDR3 sequences listed, over 12% are singletons. Material for sequencing was blood. All receptors come from a woman aged 40 to 55 with Graves' ophthalmopathy.

The chain joins TRBV12-3 or TRBV12-4 to TRBJ1-1; D not resolved. V lost 3 bases and J lost 4, with 9 bases in between. The CDR3 sequence is 13 residues long. The CDR3 sequence is CASSLKSGTEAFF. Written as DNA, the CDR3 is TGTGCCAGCAGTTTGAAGTCGGGCACTGAAGCTTTCTTT.

This clonotype has a count of ten or more. The V and J genes are TRBV28 and TRBJ1-5; no firm D call. CDR1 and CDR2 from the germline V gene are MDHEN and SYDVKM. CDR3 length: 14 amino acids. Trimming shortened V by 2 bases and J by 5 bases, and 10 bases separated the two germline ends. CDR3 DNA sequence: TGTGCCAGCAGTTTAGGGCAGCTCGATCAGCCCCAGCATTTT. Protein product: CASSLGQLDQPQHF.

Comment on this clonotype: One end of the junction does not line up with germline, which may come from a read error. The V call is TRBV6-1, the J call TRBJ2-7, with TRBD1 as a possible D gene (5 bases). From germline, CDR1 is MNHNS and CDR2 SASEGT. The CDR3 is 18 amino acids. CDR3 bases: TGTGCCAGCAGTGAATCACCCTCACAGGCCTACCCCTCCCACGAGCAGTACTTC. This translates into CASSESPSQAYPSHEQYF.

This clonotype has ten or more counts. This chain links TRBV24-1 with TRBJ2-5; TRBD1 aligns across 8 bases. The CDR3 is made up of 17 amino acids. J was trimmed by 0 bases and V by 3 bases; bases with no gene match: 8. Per germline, CDR1 KGHDR and CDR2 SFDVKD. CDR3 sequence (DNA): TGTGCCACCAGTGATCCCGGACAGGGAGGCTACCAAGAGACCCAGTACTTC. It encodes CATSDPGQGGYQETQYF.

This clonotype has a count of ten or more. The V call is TRBV19, the J call TRBJ2-5, with D hard to call. V was clipped by 3 bases and J by 2 bases, with 16 bases between them. CDR3 length: 16 amino acids. Per the germline V gene, CDR1 is LNHDA and CDR2 is SQIVND (reference sequence). The chain's CDR3 is CASSIHTGPSQETQYF. DNA of the CDR3: TGTGCCAGTAGTATCCATACCGGGCCCTCTCAAGAGACCCAGTACTTC.

This clonotype was picked up many times. The J gene is TRBJ1-1, the V gene TRBV19; D not certain. Trimming took 4 bases from V and 4 from J, leaving 7 bases between them. The CDR3 runs 12 residues. Per the germline V gene, CDR1 is LNHDA and CDR2 is SQIVND (reference sequence). CDR3 in amino acids: CASSSRFTEAFF. The DNA of the CDR3 is TGTGCCAGTAGTAGCAGGTTCACTGAAGCTTTCTTT.

This clonotype came up once. This chain links TRBV9 with TRBJ1-1; tentatively, D is TRBD1 (6 bases). The length of the CDR3 is 15 residues. Germline V gives CDR1 SGDLS, CDR2 YYNGEE. The germline V and J ends were trimmed by 0 bases and 2 bases, with 11 bases remaining between them. Here the CDR3 reads CASSVGGQHNTEAFF. Written as DNA, the CDR3 is TGTGCCAGCAGCGTAGGAGGACAGCATAACACTGAAGCTTTCTTT.

There are a few counts of this clonotype. This chain joins TRBV7-3 and TRBJ1-1; D is undetermined. Germline CDR1 reads SGHTA; CDR2 reads FQGTGA. V was shortened by 5 bases and J by 3 bases, with 19 bases between the two germline ends. The CDR3 spans 16 residues. The CDR3 loop is CASSRLGPVTDTEAFF. The CDR3 DNA reads TGTGCCAGCAGCCGCCTAGGACCGGTAACGGACACTGAAGCTTTCTTT.